This T cell receptor beta chain was recorded in a study of T-cell memory formation after mild COVID-19. Study context: Clusters of TCRs were largely donor specific.

In the case of this clonotype: Antigen: not known.

The study's findings and limits: Pre-infection memory contained some responding clones, which suggested that cross-reactive memory had joined.

5'RACE with constant-segment primers built TCRalpha and TCRbeta cDNA libraries with UMIs. TCRdb re-called the 5' RACE reads with MiXCR, one entry per CDR3 protein. The sample has about half a million distinct CDR3 sequences; 18% are singletons. The V and J ends lost 0 bases and 8 bases respectively, with 23 bases between them. Germline CDR1 SGHDT, CDR2 YYEEEE. This CDR3 contains 17 residues. The chain is built from TRBV5-6 and TRBJ1-2; possible D gene TRBD1, 5 bases. Sequences were obtained from PBMCs or a T cell subset sorted from them (not recorded which). The receptor comes from an adult woman who had mild COVID-19 (a few samples of this study predate the infection). Cell type and time point are not known. CDR3: CASSLGLPGLINEGYTF. The DNA for the CDR3 is TGTGCCAGCAGCTTGGGCCTACCGGGACTTATCAACGAGGGCTACACCTTC. The entire variable domain, with the rest obtained from reference TRBV5-6 and TRBJ1-2, is as follows: DAGVTQSPTHLIKTRGQQVTLRCSPKSGHDTVSWYQQALGQGPQFIFQYYEEEERQRGNFPDRFSGHQFPNYSSELNVNALLLGDSALYLCASSLGLPGLINEGYTFGSGTRLTVV.